Listed here are 30 T cell receptor beta chains from one sample, sequenced in a study of T cell changes during pregnancy in multiple sclerosis. Profiled with immunoSEQ multiplex PCR; TCRdb holds only in-frame clones, not every one. The data contain tens of thousands of clones, more than 90% of them singletons. The input for sequencing was CD4+ T cells from peripheral blood mononuclear cells, taken before pregnancy. These receptors were collected from a female donor with multiple sclerosis, enrolled in a pregnancy study.

The rearrangement links TRBV29-1 to TRBJ2-7; 8 bases line up with TRBD1. Unmatched junction bases numbered 7, after V lost 6 bases and J lost 3 bases. This CDR3 is 13 amino acids long. Germline CDR1 SQVTM, CDR2 ANQGSEA. CDR3 bases: TGCAGCGTCGACGGACAGGGCCTCTACGAGCAGTACTTC. It is translated as CSVDGQGLYEQYF.

The chain has TRBV6-1 and TRBJ2-6; D is uncertain. The V gene lost 8 bases and the J gene lost 4 bases, with 9 bases spanning the gap. This CDR3 is 13 amino acids long. From germline, CDR1 is MNHNS and CDR2 SASEGT. Written as DNA, the CDR3 is TGTGCCAGCGCAGTAGCCGGGGCCAACGTCCTGACTTTC. Translated, it gives CASAVAGANVLTF.

V gene TRBV28 combines with J gene TRBJ2-2; 8 bases align to TRBD1. J lost 5 bases, V lost 5 bases, and 4 bases had no gene match. The length of the CDR3 is 14 residues. Looked up from germline, CDR1 is MDHEN and CDR2 is SYDVKM. CDR3 region: CASSVQGGTGELFF. The DNA of the CDR3 is TGTGCCAGCAGTGTACAGGGGGGAACCGGGGAGCTGTTTTTT.

CDR3: CASSYIRDRGTVKEKLFF. DNA for the CDR3: TGTGCCAGCAGCTATATCCGGGACAGGGGTACGGTGAAGGAAAAACTGTTTTTT. The V gene is TRBV7-8, the J gene TRBJ1-4, with TRBD1 matching over 10 bases. V was pared by 4 bases and J by 8 bases, with 16 bases of the junction left unmatched. Germline loops: CDR1 SGHVS, CDR2 FQNEAQ. CDR3 length: 18 amino acids.

This clone was counted a single time. The chain is built from TRBV4-1 and TRBJ2-4; 10 bases are a match to TRBD2. The CDR3 is 18 residues long. Germline V CDR1 and CDR2: MGHRA, YSYEKL. V shed 0 bases, J shed 6 bases, and the junction held 11 bases outside the gene matches. Here the CDR3 reads CASSQEDGLAGVTNIQYF. The CDR3 region has the DNA TGCGCCAGCAGCCAAGAAGACGGGCTAGCGGGAGTAACAAACATTCAGTACTTC.

The V call is TRBV7-8, the J call TRBJ1-1; perhaps TRBD1 as D (6 bases). CDR1 and CDR2 (germline): SGHVS, FQNEAQ. The CDR3 is 13 residues long. V lost 5 bases and J lost 2, with 9 bases in between. This CDR3 reads CASSADSNTEAFF. The CDR3 DNA is TGTGCCAGCAGCGCGGACAGTAACACTGAAGCTTTCTTT.

V is TRBV7-2 and J is TRBJ2-2; 7 bases align to TRBD2. CDR3 length: 14 residues. The V segment lost 6 bases and the J segment 2 bases; nucleotides outside the gene matches: 3. Germline CDR1 SGHTA, CDR2 FQGNSA. Here the CDR3 reads CASSWDYNTGELFF. CDR3 DNA sequence: TGTGCCAGCAGTTGGGACTATAACACCGGGGAGCTGTTTTTT. The variable domain in full, with the rest retrieved from reference TRBV7-2 and TRBJ2-2, is GAGVSQSPSNKVTEKGKDVELRCDPISGHTALYWYRQSLGQGLEFLIYFQGNSAPDKSGLPSDRFSAERTGGSVSTLTIQRTQQEDSAVYLCASSWDYNTGELFFGEGSRLTVL.

The chain has TRBV4-3 and TRBJ2-1; TRBD1 agrees at 7 bases. Trimming at V came to 1 base and at J to 6 bases, leaving 12 bases not matched to a gene. Germline CDR1 LGHNA, CDR2 YSLEER. The length of the CDR3 is 17 residues. This chain's CDR3 is CASSQAWPQGVLNEQFF. Written as DNA, the CDR3 is TGCGCCAGCAGCCAAGCCTGGCCCCAGGGGGTTCTCAATGAGCAGTTCTTC.

The chain combines TRBV25-1 with TRBJ1-2; a possible D gene is TRBD1 (5 bases). V was cut by 2 bases and J by 8 bases, with 9 bases left in between. The germline gives CDR1 MGHDK, CDR2 SYGVNS. The CDR3 is 12 amino acids. In DNA, the CDR3 is TGTGCCAGCAGTGAAGCAAAGGGGGGCTACACCTTC. This gives the protein CASSEAKGGYTF.

This clone was counted a single time. This chain uses TRBV5-1 with TRBJ2-7; 11 bases are a match to TRBD1. Germline V CDR1 and CDR2: SGHRS, YFSETQ. The CDR3 has 15 residues. V shed 4 bases, J shed 3 bases, and the junction held 6 bases outside the gene matches. The CDR3, as DNA: TGCGCCAGCAGCCAACCGGGACAGGGGGTCTACGAGCAGTACTTC. It codes for CASSQPGQGVYEQYF.

In this sample, this clone turned up once. The chain employs TRBV30 and TRBJ2-2; D ambiguous. The germline V gene has CDR1 GTSNPN and CDR2 SVGIG (reference sequence). Trimming took 2 bases from V and 3 from J, leaving 13 bases between them. This CDR3 region has 15 residues. CDR3 DNA: TGTGCCTGGAGTCCCGCTTTACTCCACACCGGGGAGCTGTTTTTT. Its translation: CAWSPALLHTGELFF.

J is TRBJ2-1 and V is TRBV4-1; 9 bases align to TRBD2. Germline V gene lookup returns CDR1 MGHRA and CDR2 YSYEKL. The V gene end was trimmed by 6 bases and the J gene end by 7 bases; junction bases not matched to a gene: 13. The CDR3 sequence is 16 residues long. The DNA of the CDR3 is TGCGCCAGCAGTTCGGTACTAGCGGGTGGGAGAAATGAGCAGTTCTTC. Residues: CASSSVLAGGRNEQFF.

This clone was seen once. The chain links TRBV5-1 to TRBJ1-4, with 8 bases matching TRBD1. The J segment lost 1 base and the V segment lost 4 bases, leaving 9 bases of the junction unmatched. This CDR3 has 17 amino acids. In germline, CDR1 is SGHRS, CDR2 YFSETQ. In nucleotides, the CDR3 is TGCGCCAGCAGCGTAGGATGGACAGGGAAAACTAATGAAAAACTGTTTTTT. As protein: CASSVGWTGKTNEKLFF.

V usage is TRBV9 and J usage is TRBJ2-1; 14 bases match TRBD2. With 6 bases clipped from V and 9 bases from J, the junction kept 17 bases outside the gene matches. The CDR3 sequence is 18 residues long. In germline, CDR1 is SGDLS, CDR2 YYNGEE. The CDR3 nucleotides are TGTGCCAGCACCCAGGACAGGGGGACTAGCGGGAGATCTCGTGAGCAGTTCTTC. It encodes CASTQDRGTSGRSREQFF. Full variable domain (rest looked up from reference TRBV9 and TRBJ2-1): DSGVTQTPKHLITATGQRVTLRCSPRSGDLSVYWYQQSLDQGLQFLIQYYNGEERAKGNILERFSAQQFPDLHSELNLSSLELGDSALYFCASTQDRGTSGRSREQFFGPGTRLTVL.

The rearrangement joins TRBV6-1 to TRBJ1-1; D is unclear. The germline V gene has CDR1 MNHNS and CDR2 SASEGT. This CDR3 has 14 amino acids. V was trimmed by 8 bases and J by 2 bases, leaving 15 bases between them. The CDR3 sequence: CASERDLANTEAFF. The CDR3 nucleotides are TGTGCCAGCGAGCGTGACCTAGCAAACACTGAAGCTTTCTTT.

The chain is built from TRBV19 and TRBJ2-1; TRBD2 matches 7 bases. J was trimmed by 4 bases and V by 8 bases; bases with no gene match: 11. CDR1 and CDR2 (germline): LNHDA, SQIVND (reference sequence). This CDR3 comprises 15 residues. The CDR3 nucleotides read TGTGCCAGTCGCAGTGGCGGGGGATTGTACAATGAGCAGTTCTTC. It codes for CASRSGGGLYNEQFF.

This chain links TRBV7-8 with TRBJ2-5; TRBD2 aligns across 11 bases. The CDR3 is 17 amino acids. V lost 5 bases to trimming and J lost 3 bases; unmatched junction nucleotides: 11. Germline values: CDR1 SGHVS, CDR2 FQNEAQ. The CDR3 loop reads CASSPRPELAGEETQYF. The DNA of the CDR3 is TGTGCCAGCAGCCCAAGACCCGAACTAGCGGGAGAAGAGACCCAGTACTTC. The full variable domain, rest sourced from reference TRBV7-8 and TRBJ2-5, is GAGVSQSPRYKVAKRGQDVALRCDPISGHVSLFWYQQALGQGPEFLTYFQNEAQLDKSGLPSDRFFAERPEGSVSTLKIQRTQQEDSAVYLCASSPRPELAGEETQYFGPGTRLLVL.

This clone was counted once. The chain combines TRBV2 with TRBJ2-2; D is uncertain. Germline CDR1 and CDR2: SNHLY and FYNNEI. Trimming left V 2 bases short and J 4 bases short, with 11 bases between. CDR3 length: 15 amino acids. The CDR3 region has the DNA TGTGCCAGCAGTGAACGAGGTGTAGTCACCGGGGAGCTGTTTTTT. Protein: CASSERGVVTGELFF.

This chain connects TRBV7-7 to TRBJ2-5, with a possible D match to TRBD2 (6 bases). This CDR3 is 13 amino acids long. Trimming left V 3 bases short and J 2 bases short, with 7 bases between. Germline V gives CDR1 SSHAT, CDR2 FNYEAQ (reference sequence). The CDR3 spells CASSFGGQETQYF. Written as DNA, the CDR3 is TGTGCCAGCAGCTTCGGGGGACAAGAGACCCAGTACTTC.

The chain joins TRBV4-1 to TRBJ2-3; TRBD2 is a possible D gene (6 bases). Germline V gene lookup returns CDR1 MGHRA and CDR2 YSYEKL. The length of the CDR3 is 15 residues. V was pared by 4 bases and J by 3 bases, with 14 bases between. The CDR3 loop is CASSLLASETDTQYF. The DNA for the CDR3 is TGCGCCAGCAGCCTACTAGCATCAGAAACAGATACGCAGTATTTT.

The chain couples TRBV5-1 to TRBJ2-1, with 7 bases matching TRBD2. Germline CDR1 SGHRS, CDR2 YFSETQ. V lost 5 bases, J lost 2 bases, and 7 bases stayed unmatched. The CDR3 spans 15 residues. The CDR3 loop is CASSHSGNPYNEQFF. In DNA form, the CDR3 reads TGCGCCAGCAGTCACAGCGGGAACCCCTACAATGAGCAGTTCTTC.

This clone was observed once. The chain joins TRBV5-1 to TRBJ2-2, with 9 bases identical to TRBD1. Per the germline V gene, CDR1 is SGHRS and CDR2 is YFSETQ. V gave up 0 bases and J gave up 5 bases; unmatched junction bases: 8. This CDR3 contains 17 residues. CDR3 DNA: TGCGCCAGCAGCTTGGCCGCGGGACAGGGCCAAACCGGGGAGCTGTTTTTT. Translating gives CASSLAAGQGQTGELFF.

The chain employs TRBV27 and TRBJ2-7, with D perhaps matching TRBD1 (5 bases). There are 15 residues in the CDR3. Germline lookup yields CDR1 MNHEY and CDR2 SMNVEV (reference sequence). The V end lost 4 bases, the J end lost 2 bases, and 15 bases lay between the germline ends. The CDR3 reads CASSWIGDPTYEQYF. As DNA, the CDR3 is TGTGCCAGCAGTTGGATAGGGGATCCCACCTACGAGCAGTACTTC.

The rearrangement uses TRBV21-1 and TRBJ2-1; the D call TRBD1 from the table was never checked on the DNA. TRBV21-1 is a documented pseudogene. This CDR3 is built from 13 residues. In DNA, the CDR3 is TGTGCCAGCATCCCCAGGGGTAAGAATGAGCAGTTCTTC. Amino acids: CASIPRGKNEQFF.

The table lists this clone with a count of one. The V and J genes are TRBV29-1 and TRBJ2-7; TRBD1 is a possible D gene (6 bases). The CDR3 is made up of 11 amino acids. The V gene lost 6 bases and the J gene lost 3 bases, with 9 bases spanning the gap. The germline V gene encodes CDR1 SQVTM and CDR2 ANQGSEA. DNA of the CDR3: TGCAGCGTGGGGGACATCTACGAGCAGTACTTC. It yields the protein CSVGDIYEQYF.

This chain uses TRBV28 with TRBJ1-1; no definite D call. The ends were cut back, 8 bases at V and 4 bases at J, with 23 bases in the middle. This CDR3 has 16 residues. Germline values: CDR1 MDHEN, CDR2 SYDVKM. This chain's CDR3 is CASLQSRRAYTTEAFF. The CDR3 DNA reads as TGTGCCAGCCTACAATCAAGGAGGGCGTACACCACTGAAGCTTTCTTT.

This clone was seen just once. This chain uses TRBV27 with TRBJ2-5; TRBD2 agrees at 11 bases. The length of the CDR3 is 19 residues. Germline V gives CDR1 MNHEY, CDR2 SMNVEV (reference sequence). V was clipped by 8 bases and J by 3 bases; unmatched bases: 20. CDR3 sequence (DNA): TGTGCCAGCCGTCCCAATGCCGGGCTAGCGGGAGGTCTAGAAGAGACCCAGTACTTC. Translation: CASRPNAGLAGGLEETQYF.

The rearrangement uses TRBV5-5 and TRBJ1-5; TRBD1 aligns across 7 bases. Germline values: CDR1 SGHKS, CDR2 YYEKEE (reference sequence). J was trimmed by 7 bases and V by 0 bases; bases with no gene match: 7. This CDR3 comprises 15 residues. The CDR3 DNA follows: TGTGCCAGCAGCTTGGGACAGGGCGATGGACAGCCCCAGCATTTT. It translates to CASSLGQGDGQPQHF. Full variable domain (missing parts from reference TRBV5-5 and TRBJ1-5): DAGVTQSPTHLIKTRGQQVTLRCSPISGHKSVSWYQQVLGQGPQFIFQYYEKEERGRGNFPDRFSARQFPNYSSELNVNALLLGDSALYLCASSLGQGDGQPQHFGDGTRLSIL.

V gene TRBV5-1 combines with J gene TRBJ2-3, with D uncertain. V was trimmed by 0 bases and J by 5 bases, leaving 4 bases between them. Germline V gene lookup returns CDR1 SGHRS and CDR2 YFSETQ. This CDR3 is 12 amino acids long. For the CDR3, the DNA is TGCGCCAGCAGCTTGGGTAGAGATACGCAGTATTTT. It yields the protein CASSLGRDTQYF.

The rearrangement links TRBV5-4 to TRBJ1-1; no clear D. Germline V lookup: CDR1 SGHNT, CDR2 YYREEE (reference sequence). V was cut by 4 bases and J by 1 base, with 14 bases left in between. The CDR3 has 15 amino acids. CDR3 in amino acids: CASSPEGWPNTEAFF. In DNA, the CDR3 is TGTGCCAGCAGCCCTGAGGGCTGGCCGAACACTGAAGCTTTCTTT. The full variable domain, in which reference TRBV5-4 and TRBJ1-1 provide the parts outside the CDR3, is ETGVTQSPTHLIKTRGQQVTLRCSSQSGHNTVSWYQQALGQGPQFIFQYYREEENGRGNFPPRFSGLQFPNYSSELNVNALELDDSALYLCASSPEGWPNTEAFFGQGTRLTVV.